These 16 T cell receptor beta chains came from one sample sequenced in a study of OX40 agonist ivuxolimab in advanced cancers. Library preparation used the immunoSEQ multiplex PCR assay. Imported from immuneACCESS, the table was reduced by TCRdb to in-frame sequences with V and J called. These copies leave out some clones; in studies compared against another copy, an unresolved V gene accounts for under half, and the cause of the remainder is not known. This sample holds about 64,000 clones; approximately 90% were observed only once. Of the sample, about 0.46% falls within the top ten clones. This sample comprised CD4+ or CD8+ T cells sorted from blood, obtained in a trial of the OX40 agonist ivuxolimab. These TCRs come from an adult with an advanced solid tumor such as melanoma, head and neck, liver or kidney cancer.

This clone was recorded a few times. The chain couples TRBV7-9 to TRBJ2-7; TRBD2 matches at 11 bases. Germline CDR1 SEHNR, CDR2 FQNEAQ (reference sequence). CDR3 length: 16 residues. With V trimmed by 0 bases and J by 2 bases, 3 bases remained unmatched. The CDR3 DNA reads TGTGCCAGCAGCTTAGCCGGGACTAGCGGTGCCTACGAGCAGTACTTC. Translating it yields CASSLAGTSGAYEQYF.

The CDR3 DNA follows: TGTGCCAGCAGCTTAGCGGTAGCACAGGCTGAAGCTTTCTTT. Its protein is CASSLAVAQAEAFF. The gene calls are TRBV7-9 and TRBJ1-1, with a possible D match to TRBD1 (5 bases). The germline gives CDR1 SEHNR, CDR2 FQNEAQ (reference sequence). The CDR3 consists of 14 residues. V was clipped by 0 bases and J by 6 bases, with 11 bases between them.

The CDR3 is CASSPQENYGYTF. In DNA form, the CDR3 reads TGTGCCAGCAGCCCACAGGAAAACTATGGCTACACCTTC. This chain uses TRBV7-8 with TRBJ1-2; tentative D call: TRBD1 (5 bases). The CDR3 runs to 13 residues. Germline V CDR1 and CDR2: SGHVS, FQNEAQ. Trimming took off 5 bases at V and 2 bases at J, with 9 bases between the two ends.

This chain links TRBV10-3 with TRBJ2-7; TRBD2 might be the D (7 bases). V dropped 6 bases and J dropped 2 bases, with 11 bases sitting between them. The CDR3 covers 13 residues. Germline V lookup: CDR1 ENHRY, CDR2 SYGVKD. The CDR3 DNA reads TGTGCCATCAGGGGGGGGGCGGCCTACGAGCAGTACTTC. Residues: CAIRGGAAYEQYF.

V gene TRBV9 combines with J gene TRBJ2-7, with TRBD2 matching over 16 bases. The CDR3 consists of 19 residues. Germline V lookup: CDR1 SGDLS, CDR2 YYNGEE. The junction had 15 bases not matched to a gene; V was cut back by 4 bases and J by 5 bases. The CDR3 DNA reads as TGTGCCAGCAGCACCTCCGGGACTAGCGGGAGGGAGTTTAAGAACGAGCAGTACTTC. It codes for CASSTSGTSGREFKNEQYF.

DNA for the CDR3: TGCAGCGTTGATTATAAGGAGGGCAGGGCTAGCACAGATACGCAGTATTTT. It translates to CSVDYKEGRASTDTQYF. The V call is TRBV29-1, the J call TRBJ2-3, with a weak D call TRBD2 (6 bases). The germline V and J ends were trimmed by 3 bases and 0 bases, with 19 bases remaining between them. The CDR3 loop spans 17 amino acids. Germline V gene sequence: CDR1 SQVTM, CDR2 ANQGSEA.

The J gene is TRBJ2-7, the V gene TRBV9; 7 bases match TRBD2. The CDR3 consists of 15 residues. The germline CDR1 and CDR2 sequences are SGDLS and YYNGEE. J was trimmed by 3 bases and V by 0 bases; bases with no gene match: 6. CDR3 nucleotides: TGTGCCAGCAGCGTAGGGGCGGGAGCCCTCTACGAGCAGTACTTC. Protein sequence: CASSVGAGALYEQYF. The entire variable domain, with the rest obtained from reference TRBV9 and TRBJ2-7, is as follows: DSGVTQTPKHLITATGQRVTLRCSPRSGDLSVYWYQQSLDQGLQFLIQYYNGEERAKGNILERFSAQQFPDLHSELNLSSLELGDSALYFCASSVGAGALYEQYFGPGTRLTVT.

As for this clone: The junction departs from the called germline gene at one end, perhaps through a read error. The chain links TRBV19 to TRBJ1-2; D is possibly TRBD1 (6 bases). The CDR3 totals 15 residues. The germline CDR1 and CDR2 sequences are LNHDA and SQIVND (reference sequence). CDR3 DNA: TGTGCAAGTAGTATGGGCAGGGGAGATTGGTATGGCTACACCTTC. It codes for CASSMGRGDWYGYTF.

The gene calls are TRBV6-1 and TRBJ2-5; unclear D gene. Germline V gene sequence: CDR1 MNHNS, CDR2 SASEGT. CDR3 size: 12 residues. Trimming took off 4 bases at V and 0 bases at J, with 3 bases between the two ends. CDR3: CASSGYQETQYF. Written as DNA, the CDR3 is TGTGCCAGCAGTGGGTACCAAGAGACCCAGTACTTC.

This chain uses TRBV18 with TRBJ2-7; TRBD2 matches at 10 bases. CDR3 length equals 16 residues. V lost 0 bases to trimming and J lost 4 bases; unmatched junction nucleotides: 6. Looked up from germline, CDR1 is KGHSH and CDR2 is LQKENI. CDR3 loop: CASSPPGSSGSYEQYF. The CDR3 nucleotides are TGTGCCAGCTCACCACCTGGGTCTAGCGGGAGTTACGAGCAGTACTTC.

Points on this clone: Other DNA sequences in this specimen translate into the identical CDR3. This rearrangement joins TRBV6-1 to TRBJ2-7; D is uncertain. Germline V lookup: CDR1 MNHNS, CDR2 SASEGT. This CDR3 is 13 amino acids long. Trimming stripped 1 base from V and 3 bases from J, with 7 bases between. The CDR3 DNA reads as TGTGCCAGCAGTGAAGTGCACAGCTACGAGCAGTACTTC. Translated: CASSEVHSYEQYF.

The rearrangement links TRBV2 to TRBJ1-5; TRBD1 agrees at 7 bases. The CDR3 totals 15 residues. With V trimmed by 6 bases and J by 7 bases, 12 bases remained unmatched. Germline loops: CDR1 SNHLY, CDR2 FYNNEI. Written as DNA, the CDR3 is TGTGCCAGCAGGGGTGACAGGGTGGGGTTCCAGCCCCAGCATTTT. Protein: CASRGDRVGFQPQHF.

As regards this clone: Sequence at one end of the junction differs from germline and may be a read error. The chain carries TRBV19 and TRBJ1-4; tentative D call: TRBD1 (5 bases). Germline CDR1 is LNHDA and CDR2 is SQIVND (reference sequence). The CDR3 totals 17 residues. The CDR3 sequence: CASSSPPRDGFNQKLFF. The CDR3, as DNA: TGTGCCAGTAGTTCTCCCCCCCGGGACGGCTTTAATCAAAAACTGTTTTTT.

A word on this clone: Other DNA sequences in this specimen translate into the identical CDR3. This chain links TRBV25-1 with TRBJ2-7; TRBD1 aligns across 7 bases. Germline V CDR1 and CDR2: MGHDK, SYGVNS. V dropped 3 bases and J dropped 0; count of bases not matched to a gene: 2. This CDR3 is built from 14 residues. The CDR3 nucleotides read TGTGCCAGCAGTGAGGACAGGATCTCCTACGAGCAGTACTTC. Translated: CASSEDRISYEQYF.

The rearrangement joins TRBV27 to TRBJ2-2; 7 bases fit TRBD2. CDR3 length: 14 residues. The trim removed 6 bases at V and 3 bases at J, leaving 4 bases unmatched. From germline, CDR1 is MNHEY and CDR2 SMNVEV (reference sequence). This CDR3 is CASSSGGDTGELFF. For the CDR3, the DNA is TGTGCCAGCAGCTCTGGGGGGGACACCGGGGAGCTGTTTTTT.

The chain couples TRBV28 to TRBJ2-1; 8 bases line up with TRBD2. V shed 2 bases and J 11 bases; nucleotides not matched to a gene: 8. CDR1 and CDR2 (germline): MDHEN, SYDVKM. The CDR3 consists of 14 residues. The CDR3 protein is CASSLPTGLAKQFF. The DNA for the CDR3 is TGTGCCAGCAGTTTACCCACCGGACTAGCTAAGCAGTTCTTC.